This entry lists 8 T cell receptor beta chains sequenced from one sample in a study of human T cells and chemical hapten exposure. TCRdb independently ran MiXCR on the RACE reads; one entry per CDR3 protein. The sample carries approximately 110,000 distinct CDR3 sequences, about a tenth recorded once. Described time point: patch test 2, 6 weeks after DPC sensitization. Treatment denoted: therapeutic diphenylcyclopropenone sensitization with weekly scalp DPC. The source material was whole blood, sampled in connection with sensitization to the hapten diphenylcyclopropenone (DPC). The receptors were sampled from a woman aged 40 to 49 with alopecia areata. Some clones in this sample may be carry-over from other donors' samples.

The V gene is TRBV28, the J gene TRBJ2-3; 8 nucleotides line up with TRBD2. Germline CDR1 is MDHEN and CDR2 is SYDVKM. Trimming cost V 3 bases and J 5 bases; bases outside gene matches: 7. This CDR3 comprises 15 residues. CDR3 loop: CASSFAGGARDTQYF. Here the CDR3 DNA reads TGTGCCAGCAGTTTTGCCGGGGGGGCCAGAGATACGCAGTATTTT.

This chain links TRBV7-9 with TRBJ2-1, with no clear D. The germline V and J ends were trimmed by 5 bases and 0 bases, with 14 bases remaining between them. This CDR3 spans 16 amino acids. The germline V gene encodes CDR1 SEHNR and CDR2 FQNEAQ (reference sequence). The CDR3 spells CASSPFWGSSYNEQFF. CDR3 nucleotides: TGTGCCAGCAGCCCCTTCTGGGGAAGCTCCTACAATGAGCAGTTCTTC.

The V gene is TRBV7-3, the J gene TRBJ2-3; possible D gene TRBD1, 5 bases. The V and J ends lost 2 bases and 10 bases respectively, with 22 bases between them. The CDR3 contains 16 residues. Germline loops: CDR1 SGHTA, CDR2 FQGTGA. CDR3 region: CASSLAGGAGDIPQYF. The CDR3 DNA reads TGTGCCAGCAGCTTAGCAGGTGGGGCAGGTGATATACCGCAGTATTTT.

This clonotype has just a few counts. The V gene is TRBV29-1, the J gene TRBJ2-1; D is perhaps TRBD1 (6 bases). CDR3 length equals 16 residues. Trimming left V 5 bases short and J 4 bases short, with 21 bases between. CDR1 and CDR2 from the germline V gene are SQVTM and ANQGSEA. The chain's CDR3 is CSVLKQQGTQYNEQFF. The CDR3 DNA reads TGCAGCGTTTTAAAGCAGCAGGGGACGCAGTACAATGAGCAGTTCTTC.

This clonotype came up a few times. This rearrangement joins TRBV6-2 or TRBV6-3 to TRBJ1-5; 11 bases fit TRBD1. The germline V gene has CDR1 MNHEY and CDR2 SVGEGT. This CDR3 comprises 14 residues. V shed 6 bases, J shed 9 bases, and the junction held 7 bases outside the gene matches. CDR3 nucleotide sequence: TGTGCCAGCAGCGTCGGGACAGGGGGTGGGCCCCAGCATTTT. It translates to CASSVGTGGGPQHF.

V usage is TRBV9 and J usage is TRBJ1-1, with 7 positions matching TRBD1. The CDR3 consists of 17 residues. Germline V gene sequence: CDR1 SGDLS, CDR2 YYNGEE. Trimming removed 3 bases from V and 0 bases from J; junction bases left unmatched: 11. The CDR3 loop is CASSASTGFTMNTEAFF. The CDR3 DNA sequence: TGTGCCAGCAGCGCTTCGACAGGGTTTACTATGAACACTGAAGCTTTCTTT.

This sequence joins TRBV7-9 and TRBJ2-6; no definite D call. With 5 bases removed from V and 4 bases from J, the gap between germline ends came to 12 bases. This CDR3 is built from 15 residues. Germline CDR1 reads SEHNR; CDR2 reads FQNEAQ (reference sequence). Here the CDR3 DNA reads TGTGCCAGCAGCCCGTACCCCCTCGGGGCCAACGTCCTGACTTTC. This gives the protein CASSPYPLGANVLTF.

This clonotype was seen ten or more times. The V and J genes are TRBV6-6 and TRBJ2-3; D uncertain. V lost 5 bases, J lost 6 bases, and 9 bases lay in between. The CDR3 has 12 residues. CDR1 MNHNY and CDR2 SVGAGI come from the germline V gene (reference sequence). In DNA, the CDR3 is TGTGCCAGCAGTCCTGTGGGGGATACGCAGTATTTT. Protein: CASSPVGDTQYF.